Below, one T cell receptor (beta chain) is given with its context. Per the germline V gene, CDR1 is SGHTA and CDR2 is FQGTGA. The CDR3 runs 14 residues. The junction had 7 bases not matched to a gene; V was cut back by 4 bases and J by 5 bases. This sample was taken from a study of blood T cell repertoires in COVID-19. Study-wide background: Material from acute and convalescent COVID-19 was sourced from the United States, Italy and Spain.

Original methodology: Nucleated cell number was recorded as an estimate derived from reference gene primer amplification. The method was immunoSEQ multiplex PCR; TCRdb's version includes in-frame clones alone and lacks a portion of them. Clone size and the V and J calls come from that table; the DNA yielded D and trimming. The sample lists approximately 25,000 clones, over 80% seen once, with 60% in the top ten. The chain has TRBV7-3 and TRBJ1-1; 7 nucleotides align to TRBD1. Sample: peripheral blood. The origin of this receptor is a woman of 80 years or more with acute or convalescent COVID-19. This CDR3 is CASSSTGVRTEAFF. The CDR3 DNA sequence: TGTGCCAGCAGCTCCACAGGGGTTCGAACTGAAGCTTTCTTT. Supplemented by reference TRBV7-3 and TRBJ1-1, the full variable domain reads GAGVSQTPSNKVTEKGKYVELRCDPISGHTALYWYRQSLGQGPEFLIYFQGTGAADDSGLPNDRFFAVRPEGSVSTLKIQRTERGDSAVYLCASSSTGVRTEAFFGQGTRLTVV.